These 8 T cell receptor beta chains were all obtained from the same sample, sequenced in a study of technical replicates of blood from a handful of donors (dated by TCRdb to about 2017). Libraries came from the immunoSEQ multiplex PCR assay. TCRdb mirrors the immuneACCESS table, restricted to in-frame sequences. Some clones are absent from its copies; in checked studies, under half trace to an unresolved V gene, and the reason for the others is unknown. A total of some 79,000 clones appear in this sample, about 90% of them only once. The ten largest clones capture over 0.35% of the sample. Source material: T cells isolated from PBMCs. These receptor sequences come from a human donor in good health. Some clones in this sample may be carry-over from other donors' samples.

The J gene is TRBJ2-7, the V gene TRBV11-3; 9 nucleotides match TRBD2. CDR1 is SGHNT, CDR2 YENEEA, per germline. This CDR3 has 18 amino acids. Trimming took 1 base from V and 6 from J; bases not matched to a gene: 16. The CDR3 sequence is CASSLASVIAGEGGEQYF. For the CDR3, the DNA is TGTGCCAGCAGCTTAGCCTCGGTGATAGCGGGAGAGGGGGGCGAGCAGTACTTC. Together with reference TRBV11-3 and TRBJ2-7, the CDR3 gives the full variable domain: EAGVVQSPRYKIIEKKQPVAFWCNPISGHNTLYWYLQNLGQGPELLIRYENEEAVDDSQLPKDRFSAERLKGVDSTLKIQPAELGDSAVYLCASSLASVIAGEGGEQYFGPGTRLTVT.

In this sample, this clone turned up a few times. The V and J genes are TRBV6-6 and TRBJ1-1; D is unresolved. V was clipped by 5 bases and J by 5 bases, with 9 bases between them. The CDR3 runs 12 residues. Germline V CDR1 and CDR2: MNHNY, SVGAGI (reference sequence). CDR3 nucleotide sequence: TGTGCCAGCAGTCCTTACGGGACTGAAGCTTTCTTT. Amino acids: CASSPYGTEAFF.

The chain couples TRBV9 to TRBJ2-7; TRBD1 matches at 9 bases. CDR1 is SGDLS, CDR2 YYNGEE, per germline. Unmatched junction bases numbered 11, after V lost 4 bases and J lost 3 bases. The CDR3 has 16 amino acids. The CDR3 nucleotides are TGTGCCAGCAGCCCCCTGAGGGACAGGGCCTTCTACGAGCAGTACTTC. It specifies CASSPLRDRAFYEQYF.

This clone has a single count. The rearrangement uses TRBV7-7 and TRBJ2-1; 8 positions agree with TRBD2. V trimming: 5 bases; J trimming: 11 bases; junction bases outside the gene matches: 5. Germline values: CDR1 SSHAT, CDR2 FNYEAQ (reference sequence). The CDR3 sequence is 12 residues long. The chain's CDR3 is CASSRSGAKQFF. The CDR3 bases are TGTGCCAGCAGCCGTAGCGGGGCTAAGCAGTTCTTC.

This chain uses TRBV15 with TRBJ2-2; TRBD1 aligns across 9 bases. Germline values: CDR1 LNHNV, CDR2 YYDKDF (reference sequence). This CDR3 comprises 16 residues. With V trimmed by 4 bases and J by 2 bases, 5 bases remained unmatched. In DNA form, the CDR3 reads TGTGCCACCAGCATTGGGACAGGGCGTAACACCGGGGAGCTGTTTTTT. Translating gives CATSIGTGRNTGELFF.

The V gene is TRBV7-2, the J gene TRBJ2-7, with a possible D match to TRBD1 (6 bases). This CDR3 is 15 amino acids long. Germline loops: CDR1 SGHTA, CDR2 FQGNSA. V gave up 1 base and J gave up 5 bases, with 15 bases separating them. The CDR3 loop reads CASSLVSGASDEQYF. The CDR3 region has the DNA TGTGCCAGCAGCTTAGTATCAGGGGCCAGCGACGAGCAGTACTTC.

This rearrangement joins TRBV6-5 to TRBJ1-1; D is possibly TRBD1 (5 bases). V was clipped by 4 bases and J by 2 bases, with 8 bases between them. CDR1 and CDR2 from the germline V gene are MNHEY and SVGAGI. This CDR3 contains 13 residues. The CDR3 sequence is CASSWGGNTEAFF. The DNA of the CDR3 is TGTGCCAGCAGTTGGGGGGGAAACACTGAAGCTTTCTTT.

V and J are TRBV27 and TRBJ2-5; 7 bases match TRBD2. The V gene end was trimmed by 2 bases and the J gene end by 2 bases; junction bases not matched to a gene: 2. The CDR3 covers 14 residues. The V gene's germline CDR1 is MNHEY and CDR2 SMNVEV (reference sequence). CDR3 region: CASSLGREQETQYF. As DNA, the CDR3 is TGTGCCAGCAGTTTAGGGCGGGAGCAAGAGACCCAGTACTTC.